Shown below are 12 T cell receptor beta chains from a single sample sequenced in a study of T cells in Graves' hyperthyroidism and ophthalmopathy. The CDR3 regions of TCR beta were amplified from RNA transcripts. HTBI primers were the set used in a first-round RT-PCR of the TCR CDR3. MiXCR, run by TCRdb on the multiplex PCR reads, gives a single entry per CDR3 protein. Of around 700,000 distinct CDR3 sequences in the sample, roughly a third were seen once. Sequenced sample: blood. These receptors all come from a woman in her thirties or forties with Graves' hyperthyroidism.

This clonotype appeared many times. The chain carries TRBV12-3 or TRBV12-4 and TRBJ1-2; D gene ambiguous. V dropped 2 bases and J dropped 3 bases, with 10 bases sitting between them. CDR3 length equals 14 residues. The CDR3, as DNA: TGTGCCAGCAGTTTACCAGGAGGAGACTATGGCTACACCTTC. This sequence encodes CASSLPGGDYGYTF.

This clonotype was detected only once. V usage is TRBV25-1 and J usage is TRBJ2-5, with D hard to call. V was cut by 8 bases and J by 5 bases, with 12 bases left in between. CDR1 and CDR2 (germline): MGHDK, SYGVNS. The CDR3 length is 12 residues. The CDR3 loop reads CASVVWSETQYF. Written as DNA, the CDR3 is TGTGCCAGCGTTGTCTGGTCGGAGACCCAGTACTTC.

The gene calls are TRBV7-3 and TRBJ2-2; 7 bases map to TRBD1. The CDR3 has 16 residues. Trimming at V came to 5 bases and at J to 0 bases, leaving 6 bases not matched to a gene. CDR1 SGHTA and CDR2 FQGTGA come from the germline V gene. Here the CDR3 DNA reads TGTGCCAGCAGCCAAGTAGGGACAGCGAACACCGGGGAGCTGTTTTTT. Protein product: CASSQVGTANTGELFF.

The chain has TRBV10-3 and TRBJ2-2, with D tentatively TRBD2 (5 bases). The CDR3 spans 14 residues. V dropped 2 bases and J dropped 8 bases, with 12 bases sitting between them. In germline, CDR1 is ENHRY, CDR2 SYGVKD. The CDR3 DNA reads as TGTGCCATCAGTGAGCGGACGGAGGCAGGGGAGCTGTTTTTT. It codes for CAISERTEAGELFF.

To note about this clonotype: Relative to the germline gene, one junction end is altered; a read error may explain this. The rearrangement uses TRBV10-2 and TRBJ1-1; perhaps TRBD1 as D (5 bases). The CDR3 totals 13 residues. Looked up from germline, CDR1 is WSHSY and CDR2 is SAAADI. The CDR3 loop reads CASSLRGENEAFF. The DNA for the CDR3 is TGTGCCAGCAGCTTACGAGGGGAAAATGAAGCTTTCTTT.

This clonotype was detected ten times or more. V is TRBV20-1 and J is TRBJ2-7; D remains ambiguous. V lost 6 bases, J lost 3 bases, and 9 bases lay in between. The CDR3 sequence is 11 residues long. CDR1 is DFQATT, CDR2 SNEGSKA, per germline (reference sequence). CDR3 protein: CSAPTLYEQYF. The CDR3 bases are TGCAGTGCCCCGACCCTCTACGAGCAGTACTTC.

The rearrangement joins TRBV24-1 to TRBJ1-5; D uncertain. The length of the CDR3 is 15 residues. CDR1 and CDR2 (germline): KGHDR, SFDVKD. V gave up 0 bases and J gave up 11 bases, with 16 bases separating them. The CDR3 region is CATSDLEFPLLSQHF. The DNA of the CDR3 is TGTGCCACCAGTGATTTGGAGTTTCCCCTCTTATCCCAGCATTTT.

The V call is TRBV12-3 or TRBV12-4, the J call TRBJ1-3, with a tentative D call TRBD1 (5 bases). V shed 10 bases and J shed 0 bases, with 13 bases lying between them. The CDR3 is 14 residues long. The CDR3 is CATSRRGSGNTIYF. The CDR3, as DNA: TGTGCCACCTCCCGTAGGGGCTCTGGAAACACCATATATTTT.

The table lists this clonotype with many counts. V usage is TRBV2 and J usage is TRBJ1-1; no clear D. In germline, CDR1 is SNHLY, CDR2 FYNNEI. The length of the CDR3 is 11 residues. Trimming removed 3 bases from V and 7 bases from J, with 6 bases in between. In DNA form, the CDR3 reads TGTGCCAGCAGTGACGACCGTGAAGCTTTCTTT. Its translation is CASSDDREAFF.

J is TRBJ1-6 and V is TRBV25-1; D gene uncertain. The length of the CDR3 is 15 residues. V lost 0 bases and J 0 bases, leaving 3 bases between the germline ends. Germline V gene lookup returns CDR1 MGHDK and CDR2 SYGVNS. The CDR3 region is CASSEYVSYNSPLHF. CDR3 nucleotide sequence: TGTGCCAGCAGTGAATACGTCTCCTATAATTCACCCCTCCACTTT.

This clonotype showed up just a few times. The V call is TRBV29-1, the J call TRBJ1-1; D is perhaps TRBD1 (5 bases). The germline V gene has CDR1 SQVTM and CDR2 ANQGSEA. V lost 1 base and J lost 4, with 13 bases in between. There are 14 residues in the CDR3. Written as DNA, the CDR3 is TGCAGCGTTGAAGGAACGGAGGGGAGCACTGAAGCTTTCTTT. Protein: CSVEGTEGSTEAFF.

This clonotype was recorded at least ten times. The CDR3 protein is CASSSRDSKETQYF. CDR3 DNA: TGTGCCAGCAGTTCGCGGGACTCAAAAGAGACCCAGTACTTC. The genes are TRBV12-3 or TRBV12-4 and TRBJ2-5; D perhaps matches TRBD2 (6 bases). Between the trimmed V and J ends, which lost 4 bases and 3 bases, there was a span of 12 bases. The CDR3 covers 14 residues.